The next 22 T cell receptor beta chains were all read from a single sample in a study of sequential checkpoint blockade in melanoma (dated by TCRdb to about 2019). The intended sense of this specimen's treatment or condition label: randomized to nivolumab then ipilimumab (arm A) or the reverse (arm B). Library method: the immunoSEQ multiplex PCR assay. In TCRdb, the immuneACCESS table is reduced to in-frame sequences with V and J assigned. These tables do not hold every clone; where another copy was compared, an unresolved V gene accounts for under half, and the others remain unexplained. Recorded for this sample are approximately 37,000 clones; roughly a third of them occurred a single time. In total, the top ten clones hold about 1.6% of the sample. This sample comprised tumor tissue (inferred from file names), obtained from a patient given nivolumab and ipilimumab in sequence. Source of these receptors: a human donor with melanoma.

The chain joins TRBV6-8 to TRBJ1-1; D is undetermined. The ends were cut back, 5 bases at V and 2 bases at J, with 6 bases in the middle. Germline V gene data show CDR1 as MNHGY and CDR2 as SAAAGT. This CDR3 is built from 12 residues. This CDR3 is CASSVYNTEAFF. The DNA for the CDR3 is TGTGCCAGCAGTGTATATAACACTGAAGCTTTCTTT.

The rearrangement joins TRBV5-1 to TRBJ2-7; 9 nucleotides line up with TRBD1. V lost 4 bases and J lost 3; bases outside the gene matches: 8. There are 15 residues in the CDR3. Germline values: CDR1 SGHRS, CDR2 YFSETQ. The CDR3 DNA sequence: TGCGCCAGCAGCCAGTCGACAGGGGGGGGCTACGAGCAGTACTTC. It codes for CASSQSTGGGYEQYF.

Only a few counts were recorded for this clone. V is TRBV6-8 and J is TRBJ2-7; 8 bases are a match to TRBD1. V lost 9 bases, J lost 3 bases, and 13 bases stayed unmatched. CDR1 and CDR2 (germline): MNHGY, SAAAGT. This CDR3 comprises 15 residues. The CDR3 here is CASRQGRGALYEQYF. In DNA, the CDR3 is TGTGCCAGTAGACAGGGGCGAGGGGCCCTCTACGAGCAGTACTTC.

The CDR3 reads CASSARGLAGGYEQYF. CDR3 bases: TGTGCCAGTAGTGCACGGGGACTAGCGGGAGGATACGAGCAGTACTTC. The chain carries TRBV19 and TRBJ2-7; the match to TRBD2 covers 15 bases. Germline trimming cut 5 bases from V and 4 bases from J; bases unmatched to any gene: 6. The CDR3 has 16 residues. Germline CDR1 LNHDA, CDR2 SQIVND (reference sequence).

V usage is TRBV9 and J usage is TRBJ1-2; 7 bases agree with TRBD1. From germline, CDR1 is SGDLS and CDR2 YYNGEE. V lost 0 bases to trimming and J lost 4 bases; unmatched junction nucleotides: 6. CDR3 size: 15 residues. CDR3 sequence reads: CASSVEEGARYGYTF. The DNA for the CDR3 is TGTGCCAGCAGCGTAGAAGAGGGGGCGCGCTATGGCTACACCTTC.

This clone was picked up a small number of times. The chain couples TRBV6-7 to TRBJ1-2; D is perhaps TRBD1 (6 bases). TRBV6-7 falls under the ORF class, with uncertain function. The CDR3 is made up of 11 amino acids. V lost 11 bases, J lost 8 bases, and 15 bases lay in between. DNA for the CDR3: TGTGCCTCCGGGGGCCGTGGCGGCTACACCTTC. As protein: CASGGRGGYTF.

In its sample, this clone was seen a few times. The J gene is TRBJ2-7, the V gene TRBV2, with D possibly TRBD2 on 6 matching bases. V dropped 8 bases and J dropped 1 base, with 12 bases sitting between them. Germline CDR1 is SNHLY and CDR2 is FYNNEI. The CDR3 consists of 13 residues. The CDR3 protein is CASHRTTSYEQYF. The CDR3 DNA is TGTGCCAGCCATAGGACTACTTCCTACGAGCAGTACTTC.

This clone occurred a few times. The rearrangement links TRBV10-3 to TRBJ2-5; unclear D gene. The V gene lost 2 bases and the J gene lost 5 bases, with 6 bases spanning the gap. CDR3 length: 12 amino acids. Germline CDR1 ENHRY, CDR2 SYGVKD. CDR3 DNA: TGTGCCATCAGTGAGGTAGAGGAGACCCAGTACTTC. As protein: CAISEVEETQYF.

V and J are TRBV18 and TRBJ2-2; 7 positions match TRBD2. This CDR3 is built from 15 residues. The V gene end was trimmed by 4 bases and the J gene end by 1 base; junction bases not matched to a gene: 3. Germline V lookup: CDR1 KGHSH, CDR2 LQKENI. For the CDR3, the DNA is TGTGCCAGCTCACGTCTAGCGGTGAACACCGGGGAGCTGTTTTTT. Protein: CASSRLAVNTGELFF.

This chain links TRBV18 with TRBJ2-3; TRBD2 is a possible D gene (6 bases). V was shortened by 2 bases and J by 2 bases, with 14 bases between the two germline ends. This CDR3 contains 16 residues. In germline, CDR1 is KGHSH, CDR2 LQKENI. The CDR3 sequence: CASSPEAGWNTDTQYF. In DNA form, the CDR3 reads TGTGCCAGCTCACCAGAGGCGGGATGGAACACAGATACGCAGTATTTT.

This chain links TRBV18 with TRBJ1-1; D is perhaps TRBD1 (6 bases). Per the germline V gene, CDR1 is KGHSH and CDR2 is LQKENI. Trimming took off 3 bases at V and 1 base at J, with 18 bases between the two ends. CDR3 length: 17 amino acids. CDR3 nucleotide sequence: TGTGCCAGCTCACCCGCGGGGGCACTGTTAACGAACACTGAAGCTTTCTTT. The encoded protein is CASSPAGALLTNTEAFF.

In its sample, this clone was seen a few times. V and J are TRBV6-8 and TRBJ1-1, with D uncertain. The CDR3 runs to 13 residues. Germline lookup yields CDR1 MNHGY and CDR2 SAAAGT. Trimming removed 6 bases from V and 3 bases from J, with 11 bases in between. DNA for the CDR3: TGTGCCAGCAGCCCTACTAGGGACACTGAAGCTTTCTTT. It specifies CASSPTRDTEAFF.

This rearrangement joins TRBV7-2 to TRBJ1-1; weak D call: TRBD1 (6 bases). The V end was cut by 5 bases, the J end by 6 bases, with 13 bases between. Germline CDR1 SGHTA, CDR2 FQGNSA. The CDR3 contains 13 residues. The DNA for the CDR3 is TGTGCCAGCAGCACGTTTGGACAGCCTGAAGCTTTCTTT. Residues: CASSTFGQPEAFF. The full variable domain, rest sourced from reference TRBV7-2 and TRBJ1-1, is GAGVSQSPSNKVTEKGKDVELRCDPISGHTALYWYRQSLGQGLEFLIYFQGNSAPDKSGLPSDRFSAERTGGSVSTLTIQRTQQEDSAVYLCASSTFGQPEAFFGQGTRLTVV.

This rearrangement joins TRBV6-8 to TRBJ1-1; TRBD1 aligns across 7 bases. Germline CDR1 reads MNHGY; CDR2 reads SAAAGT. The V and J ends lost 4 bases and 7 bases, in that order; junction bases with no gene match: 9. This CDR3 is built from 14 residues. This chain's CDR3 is CASSSHPTGDEAFF. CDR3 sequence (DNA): TGTGCCAGCAGTTCCCACCCCACAGGGGATGAAGCTTTCTTT.

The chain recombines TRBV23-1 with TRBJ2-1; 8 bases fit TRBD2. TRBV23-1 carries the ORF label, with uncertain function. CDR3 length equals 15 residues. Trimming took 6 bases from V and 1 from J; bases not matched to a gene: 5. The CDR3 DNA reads TGCGCCAGCAGCCTCGGGGGGGAGTCCTACAATGAGCAGTTCTTC. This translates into CASSLGGESYNEQFF.

The CDR3 loop is CASSLAIGSLRDPLYEQYF. The CDR3 coding sequence is TGTGCCAGCAGCTTAGCAATTGGAAGTCTTCGCGATCCTCTCTACGAGCAGTACTTC. The chain joins TRBV12-1 to TRBJ2-7. TRBV12-1 is marked as a pseudogene. The length of the CDR3 is 19 residues.

The CDR3 sequence: CASSLDTAGVGEQFF. In nucleotides, the CDR3 is TGCGCCAGCAGCTTGGATACAGCGGGAGTAGGTGAGCAGTTCTTC. The chain is built from TRBV5-1 and TRBJ2-1, with TRBD2 matching over 8 bases. The CDR3 consists of 15 residues. Germline-derived CDR1 and CDR2 are SGHRS and YFSETQ. V was pared by 0 bases and J by 9 bases, with 8 bases of the junction left unmatched.

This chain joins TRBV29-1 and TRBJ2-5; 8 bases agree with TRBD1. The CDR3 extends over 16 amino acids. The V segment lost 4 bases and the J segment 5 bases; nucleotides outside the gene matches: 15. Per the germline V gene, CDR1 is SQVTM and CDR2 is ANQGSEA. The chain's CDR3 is CSVAPSPGQEYETQYF. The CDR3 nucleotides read TGCAGCGTTGCGCCCTCTCCGGGACAGGAGTACGAGACCCAGTACTTC.

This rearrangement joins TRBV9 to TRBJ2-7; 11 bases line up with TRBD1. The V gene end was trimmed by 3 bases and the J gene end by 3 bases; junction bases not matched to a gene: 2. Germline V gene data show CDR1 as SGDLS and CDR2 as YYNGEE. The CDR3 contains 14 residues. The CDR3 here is CASSAGTGGYEQYF. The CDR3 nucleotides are TGTGCCAGCAGCGCCGGGACAGGGGGCTACGAGCAGTACTTC.

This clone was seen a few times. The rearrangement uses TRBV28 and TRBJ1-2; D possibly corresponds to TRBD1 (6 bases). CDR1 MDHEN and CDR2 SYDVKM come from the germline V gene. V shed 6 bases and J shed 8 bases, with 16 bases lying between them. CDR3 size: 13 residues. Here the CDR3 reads CASSLTGMGGYTF. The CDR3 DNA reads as TGTGCCAGCAGCCTAACAGGGATGGGCGGCTACACCTTC.

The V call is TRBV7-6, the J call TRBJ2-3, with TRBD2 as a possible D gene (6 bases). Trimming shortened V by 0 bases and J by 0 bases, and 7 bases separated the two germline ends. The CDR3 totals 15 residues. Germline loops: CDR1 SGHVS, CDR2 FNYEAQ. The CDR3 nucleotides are TGTGCCAGCAGCTTAGCAGCGGGCAGCACAGATACGCAGTATTTT. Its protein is CASSLAAGSTDTQYF.

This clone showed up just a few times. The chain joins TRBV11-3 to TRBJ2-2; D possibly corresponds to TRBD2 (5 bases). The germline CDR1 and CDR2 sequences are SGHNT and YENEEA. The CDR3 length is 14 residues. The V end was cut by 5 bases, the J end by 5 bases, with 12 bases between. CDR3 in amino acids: CASSPAPGTGELFF. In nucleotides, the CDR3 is TGTGCCAGCAGCCCCGCCCCGGGAACCGGGGAGCTGTTTTTT.